The present T cell receptor (beta chain) was sequenced within a study of CD8+ T cells in alopecia areata. Extracted RNA was reverse transcribed into cDNA, the sequencing template. Sequencing used immunoSEQ multiplex PCR; TCRdb keeps in-frame clones, though not all of them. The table has 160,000 or so clones, 65% seen once; the top ten hold around 0.9%. The treatment here: oral pan-JAK inhibitor, 5-10 mg twice daily. The germline V gene has CDR1 SGHAT and CDR2 FQNNGV. Trimming took 2 bases from V and 6 from J, leaving 7 bases between them. The length of the CDR3 is 12 residues. Sequenced here: CD4+ T cells sorted from blood, sampled at week 4, from a patient treated with tofacitinib. The sequence was collected from a human donor with alopecia areata. The chain joins TRBV11-2 to TRBJ1-1; D remains unclear. CDR3 in DNA: TGTGCCAGCAGCTTACGCCCCCCTGAAGCTTTCTTT. Protein sequence: CASSLRPPEAFF.